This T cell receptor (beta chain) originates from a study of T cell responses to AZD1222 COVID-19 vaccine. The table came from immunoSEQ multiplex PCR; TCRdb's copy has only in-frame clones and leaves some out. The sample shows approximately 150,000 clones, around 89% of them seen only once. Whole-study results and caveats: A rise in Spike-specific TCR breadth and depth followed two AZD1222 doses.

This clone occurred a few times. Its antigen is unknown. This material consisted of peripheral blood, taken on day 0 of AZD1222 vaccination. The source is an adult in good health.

The CDR3 bases are TGTGCCAGCAGCGACAGTTTTGGTGAGACCCAGTACTTC. The encoded protein is CASSDSFGETQYF. This chain links TRBV6-5 with TRBJ2-5; the D gene is possibly TRBD1 (5 bases). Germline CDR1 MNHEY, CDR2 SVGAGI. There are 13 residues in the CDR3. Trimming removed 6 bases from V and 5 bases from J, with 13 bases in between.